Shown below are 17 T cell receptor beta chains from a single sample sequenced in a study of blood T cell repertoires in COVID-19. The assay was immunoSEQ multiplex PCR, and TCRdb's table has in-frame clones only and misses some. Of roughly 120,000 clones listed, roughly 79% are singletons. Sequencing was carried out using peripheral blood. The receptors derive from a woman of 80 years or more with active or convalescent COVID-19.

The rearrangement uses TRBV29-1 and TRBJ2-7; 10 bases are a match to TRBD1. The junction had 13 bases not matched to a gene; V was cut back by 4 bases and J by 4 bases. The length of the CDR3 is 16 residues. Germline assignment: CDR1 SQVTM and CDR2 ANQGSEA. The CDR3 coding sequence is TGCAGCGTTGGCGGGGGGCGGGACAGGGGTATGTACGAGCAGTACTTC. Its translation: CSVGGGRDRGMYEQYF.

The chain employs TRBV9 and TRBJ2-3, with 7 bases matching TRBD2. The CDR3 runs 17 residues. Germline V lookup: CDR1 SGDLS, CDR2 YYNGEE. V lost 1 base and J lost 1; bases outside the gene matches: 9. CDR3 DNA sequence: TGTGCCAGCAGCGTACTTACTAGCGCCCTACGCACAGATACGCAGTATTTT. This translates into CASSVLTSALRTDTQYF.

This clone was observed a few times. V is TRBV7-8 and J is TRBJ2-7, with TRBD1 identical over 11 bases. CDR1 and CDR2 (germline): SGHVS, FQNEAQ. The CDR3 sequence is 13 residues long. V shed 2 bases and J 12 bases; nucleotides not matched to a gene: 6. The CDR3 coding sequence is TGTGCCAGCAGCTTAAGGACAGGGGGCCTTTTGTACTTC. This gives the protein CASSLRTGGLLYF.

V is TRBV7-9 and J is TRBJ1-1, with D possibly TRBD1 on 5 matching bases. V was trimmed by 4 bases and J by 5 bases, leaving 11 bases between them. The CDR3 has 13 residues. Germline lookup yields CDR1 SEHNR and CDR2 FQNEAQ (reference sequence). CDR3 region: CASSSGGFTEAFF. The CDR3 DNA reads as TGTGCCAGCAGCTCCGGGGGTTTTACTGAAGCTTTCTTT.

This clone was counted once. The chain recombines TRBV19 with TRBJ1-1, with D possibly matching TRBD1 (6 bases). The CDR3 extends over 15 amino acids. Germline V CDR1 and CDR2: LNHDA, SQIVND (reference sequence). V lost 8 bases, J lost 4 bases, and 20 bases lay in between. The CDR3 reads CASEQGSAFSTEAFF. The DNA of the CDR3 is TGTGCCAGTGAACAGGGTTCGGCCTTTAGCACTGAAGCTTTCTTT. The whole variable domain, filled in from reference TRBV19 and TRBJ1-1, reads DGGITQSPKYLFRKEGQNVTLSCEQNLNHDAMYWYRQDPGQGLRLIYYSQIVNDFQKGDIAEGYSVSREKKESFPLTVTSAQKNPTAFYLCASEQGSAFSTEAFFGQGTRLTVV.

CDR3 in amino acids: CASTVHPGGAGYGYTF. The CDR3 nucleotides read TGTGCCAGCACCGTCCACCCCGGGGGGGCGGGGTATGGCTACACCTTC. The V and J genes are TRBV9 and TRBJ1-2, with a tentative D call TRBD1 (6 bases). CDR3 length: 16 amino acids. The germline CDR1 and CDR2 sequences are SGDLS and YYNGEE. Trimming shortened V by 6 bases and J by 5 bases, and 23 bases separated the two germline ends.

Relative to its sample, this clone is medium-sized (0.01 to 0.1%). The chain is built from TRBV28 and TRBJ2-7; 11 bases line up with TRBD2. V shed 3 bases, J shed 3 bases, and the junction held 16 bases outside the gene matches. The CDR3 covers 19 residues. Germline CDR1 and CDR2: MDHEN and SYDVKM. CDR3 sequence (DNA): TGTGCCAGCAGTTTTAACCGGCTAGCGGGAGGCGGTAGGCTCTACGAGCAGTACTTC. This translates into CASSFNRLAGGGRLYEQYF.

The gene calls are TRBV29-1 and TRBJ1-1; 10 bases fit TRBD1. The CDR3 has 13 amino acids. In germline, CDR1 is SQVTM, CDR2 ANQGSEA. The V and J ends lost 8 bases and 4 bases, in that order; junction bases with no gene match: 7. CDR3 in amino acids: CSTTGQGSTEAFF. Here the CDR3 DNA reads TGCAGCACTACGGGACAGGGGAGCACTGAAGCTTTCTTT.

The J gene is TRBJ2-7, the V gene TRBV3-1 (or the pseudogene TRBV3-2), with 7 nucleotides matching TRBD1. Per germline, CDR1 LGHDT and CDR2 YNNKEL (reference sequence). The CDR3 has 17 residues. After removal of 0 bases from V and 3 bases from J, the junction contained 11 bases not matched to a gene. The CDR3 loop reads CASSQEPDPAGGYEQYF. The CDR3 DNA reads TGTGCCAGCAGCCAAGAACCAGACCCGGCAGGGGGCTACGAGCAGTACTTC.

The rearrangement uses TRBV10-3 and TRBJ2-1; 9 bases are a match to TRBD2. Trimming took 3 bases from V and 9 from J; bases not matched to a gene: 15. Germline loops: CDR1 ENHRY, CDR2 SYGVKD. This CDR3 has 17 residues. The DNA for the CDR3 is TGTGCCATCAGTGACCTCGGCCGCGGGAGGGCCCAGGGTGAGCAGTTCTTC. Translating gives CAISDLGRGRAQGEQFF.

This clone was found once. The rearrangement links TRBV6-6 to TRBJ2-1, with 8 bases lining up with TRBD1. With V trimmed by 1 base and J by 9 bases, 5 bases remained unmatched. Germline CDR1 and CDR2: MNHNY and SVGAGI (reference sequence). This CDR3 contains 14 residues. This CDR3 is CASSYYAGGGEQFF. DNA for the CDR3: TGTGCCAGCAGTTACTATGCAGGGGGCGGTGAGCAGTTCTTC.

The V and J genes are TRBV7-2 and TRBJ1-5; tentative D call: TRBD1 (6 bases). V was pared by 3 bases and J by 9 bases, with 18 bases between. This CDR3 spans 15 amino acids. CDR1 SGHTA and CDR2 FQGNSA come from the germline V gene. CDR3 DNA sequence: TGTGCCAGCAGCTTGGGAACAGGGTCGGTGTCGCCCCAGCATTTT. It encodes CASSLGTGSVSPQHF.

V usage is TRBV5-1 and J usage is TRBJ2-2; 7 positions match TRBD2. Germline CDR1 is SGHRS and CDR2 is YFSETQ. This CDR3 is built from 16 residues. V shed 0 bases and J 2 bases; nucleotides not matched to a gene: 4. In nucleotides, the CDR3 is TGCGCCAGCAGCTTGGGGCTAGCGGCAAACACCGGGGAGCTGTTTTTT. Its translation: CASSLGLAANTGELFF.

The rearrangement joins TRBV18 to TRBJ1-1; no firm D call. This CDR3 has 15 amino acids. The germline V and J ends were trimmed by 1 base and 1 base, with 10 bases remaining between them. The V gene's germline CDR1 is KGHSH and CDR2 LQKENI. The DNA for the CDR3 is TGTGCCAGCTCACCACAGAGCAGGAAGAACACTGAAGCTTTCTTT. Its protein product is CASSPQSRKNTEAFF.

This chain joins TRBV7-9 and TRBJ1-2; no clear D. The CDR3 is 12 residues long. V was shortened by 0 bases and J by 7 bases, with 6 bases between the two germline ends. Germline V CDR1 and CDR2: SEHNR, FQNEAQ (reference sequence). The CDR3 spells CASSLASGGYTF. The CDR3 DNA follows: TGTGCCAGCAGCTTAGCAAGCGGTGGCTACACCTTC.

The chain links TRBV3-1 (or the pseudogene TRBV3-2) to TRBJ1-1, with a possible D match to TRBD1 (5 bases). The V end lost 1 base, the J end lost 1 base, and 16 bases lay between the germline ends. The CDR3 sequence is 17 residues long. Looked up from germline, CDR1 is LGHDT and CDR2 is YNNKEL (reference sequence). The CDR3 region is CASSQVIGAGTNTEAFF. Written as DNA, the CDR3 is TGTGCCAGCAGCCAAGTAATCGGTGCGGGGACGAACACTGAAGCTTTCTTT.

The rearrangement uses TRBV5-4 and TRBJ2-2, with a possible D match to TRBD2 (6 bases). The CDR3 totals 16 residues. Looked up from germline, CDR1 is SGHNT and CDR2 is YYREEE (reference sequence). The V end lost 3 bases, the J end lost 1 base, and 13 bases lay between the germline ends. As DNA, the CDR3 is TGTGCCAGCAGCTCCAGCGGGCTTAGGAACACCGGGGAGCTGTTTTTT. It codes for CASSSSGLRNTGELFF.